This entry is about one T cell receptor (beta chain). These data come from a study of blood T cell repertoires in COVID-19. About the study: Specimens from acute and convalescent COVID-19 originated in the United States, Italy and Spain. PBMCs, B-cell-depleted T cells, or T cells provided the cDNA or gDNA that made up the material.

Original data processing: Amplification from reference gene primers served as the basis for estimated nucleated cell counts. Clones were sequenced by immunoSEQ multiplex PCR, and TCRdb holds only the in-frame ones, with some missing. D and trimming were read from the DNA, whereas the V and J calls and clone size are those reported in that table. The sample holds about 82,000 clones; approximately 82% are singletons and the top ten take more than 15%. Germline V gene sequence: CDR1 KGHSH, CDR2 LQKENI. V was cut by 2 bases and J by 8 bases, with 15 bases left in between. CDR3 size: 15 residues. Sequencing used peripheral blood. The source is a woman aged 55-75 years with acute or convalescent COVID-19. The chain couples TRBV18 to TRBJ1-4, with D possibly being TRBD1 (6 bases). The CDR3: CASSPGQGMFEKLFF. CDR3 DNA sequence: TGTGCCAGCTCACCAGGGCAGGGGATGTTCGAAAAACTGTTTTTT.